The T cell receptor beta chain under discussion was sequenced for a study of T cell repertoires in cytomegalovirus infection. Study as a whole: As its CMV epitopes, the study selected recently identified HLA-C-restricted and well-studied HLA-B-restricted targets. CMV infection and matching HLA type were both indicated by public TCR beta signatures. Study findings and constraints: Cumulative public TCR beta family frequency identified carriers of CMV plus the relevant HLA. Dominating the ex vivo response were HLA-C-restricted CMV-specific TCR beta clonotypes.

TCRdb analysed the reads with MiXCR anew, one entry per CDR3 protein. The repertoire has approximately 110,000 distinct CDR3 sequences, more than 25% of them found once; the top ten carry approximately 50%. Germline V gene lookup returns CDR1 LNHNV and CDR2 YYDKDF (reference sequence). V was pared by 3 bases and J by 4 bases, with 7 bases between. This CDR3 is 12 amino acids long. This clonotype was seen repeatedly, ten times or more. The antigen is not known. J is TRBJ2-7 and V is TRBV15; D ambiguous. Sequencing was performed on CD8+ T cells from cultured PBMCs, taken from culture after CMV antigen stimulation. This TCR was recovered from a human donor in good health (CMV status not recorded). Some clones in this sample may be carry-over from other donors' samples. This chain's CDR3 is CATSSNPYEQYF. The CDR3 DNA reads as TGTGCCACCAGCAGTAACCCTTACGAGCAGTACTTC.